This T cell receptor (beta chain) was documented in a study of T cells in Graves' hyperthyroidism and ophthalmopathy (dated by TCRdb to about 2019). At the level of the whole study: Peripheral blood samples were taken at initial diagnosis, before any treatment was given. To identify TCR V-J signatures that set the groups apart, the researchers used a discovery cohort of 100 patients, made up of some 41 with Graves' ophthalmopathy and some 58 with stable Graves' hyperthyroidism. Whether ophthalmopathy could be predicted prospectively was tested in an independent validation cohort made up of under 20 hyperthyroidism patients plus 17 patients who later progressed to ophthalmopathy. The approximately 98 discovery patients were randomly divided into training and test sets at a 7:3 ratio. In addition, the study compared T-cell repertoires in thyroid tissue and in blood from over 5 Graves' hyperthyroidism patients. Once sampling was done, hyperthyroidism patients were given methimazole at a starting dose of 30 mg daily, whereas ophthalmopathy patients were given high-dose intravenous methylprednisolone. The paper reports TCR Vbeta CDR3 sequencing of some 140 peripheral blood samples: around 41 ophthalmopathy, around 80 hyperthyroidism and around 17 progressor patients. The study at large found these results: In validation, the model predicted progression to ophthalmopathy with around 71% sensitivity and roughly 75% specificity, a median of 6.5 months before onset. No statistical method was used to set the sample size in advance, and investigators knew the group allocation. Most expanded thyroid clonotypes (frequency above 0.001) were also found in blood, which suggests that blood repertoires may mirror thyroid immune responses. Ophthalmopathy was separated from stable hyperthyroidism by a 13 V-J signature model, with just over 85% sensitivity and roughly 81% specificity obtained in cross-validation and 80%/75% obtained in testing.

This clonotype came up many times. The specificity of this receptor is unknown. One base away there is no much larger clone; base qualities are not given. The TCR beta CDR3 regions were amplified from RNA transcripts. A first-round RT-PCR of the TCR CDR3 used the HTBI primer set with the Qiagen OneStep RT-PCR kit. The libraries were constructed in a second round of multiplex PCR and then size-selected and purified. The libraries were sequenced on an Illumina HiSeq2000 using paired-end 100 bp reads. Under the source paper's analysis protocol: SOAPnuke was used to process the raw data, removing reads that contained adapters or uncalled bases, had a mean Phred below 15, or lacked an exact match to the constant primer or identifier. High-quality paired reads were merged with COPE v1.2.5, and unique nucleotide sequences were defined as clonotypes. MiTCR v1.1 was used to align clonotypes to the IMGT TRBV, TRBD and TRBJ reference segments. Analysis was restricted to V-J combinations with a frequency above 0.0001, which covered roughly 99% of repertoires. The TCS score was defined as the ratio of F50 (clonal expansion) to E x V (chaos), calculated using BLOSUM62-based TCRdist between CDR3 peptides within each V-J. Welch's t-statistics and random forest reduced around 510 V-J features to 13, which were used in a naive Bayes classifier (R e1071). The similarity between thyroid and blood repertoires was quantified using the Morisita-Horn index. The public reads were reprocessed in TCRdb via fastp at Q25 and MiXCR, keeping in-frame beta chains. Under each unique CDR3 protein, matching rows form one entry showing the most common genes and DNA. The V and J calls come from TCRdb's annotation, not from the publication. This sample is represented by roughly 700,000 distinct CDR3 sequences; approximately 36% of them were singletons. Around a third of the sample goes to the ten largest clones.

Graves' hyperthyroidism was defined as stable when no progression to ophthalmopathy occurred over 18 months of follow-up. Hyperthyroidism patients were newly diagnosed, with disease duration under 2 months, and aged 18 to 65 years. The study excluded patients with uncontrolled infections, other autoimmune diseases, pregnancy or lactation. Diagnoses were established on the basis of clinical symptoms, serum thyroxine and TRAb, thyroid ultrasound, and orbital computed tomography. Ficoll-Paque density gradient centrifugation was used to isolate PBMCs from around 10 ml of fresh peripheral blood. Total RNA was extracted using Trizol reagent, and RNA quality was assessed on an Agilent 2100 Bioanalyzer. Counted from cysteine to phenylalanine, this CDR3 has 12 amino acids. Only CDR3 DNA remains: 36 bases, in frame from the first base. V drops 3 bases and J drops 1 base, leaving 3 bases in between.

In this chain, TRBV12-3 or TRBV12-4 is recombined with TRBJ2-5, with an unclear D gene assignment. The sample was blood. This receptor was obtained from a woman aged 40 to 50 with Graves' hyperthyroidism. The CDR3 corresponds to CASSFLQETQYF. The DNA sequence reads TGTGCCAGCAGTTTTCTCCAAGAGACCCAGTACTTC.